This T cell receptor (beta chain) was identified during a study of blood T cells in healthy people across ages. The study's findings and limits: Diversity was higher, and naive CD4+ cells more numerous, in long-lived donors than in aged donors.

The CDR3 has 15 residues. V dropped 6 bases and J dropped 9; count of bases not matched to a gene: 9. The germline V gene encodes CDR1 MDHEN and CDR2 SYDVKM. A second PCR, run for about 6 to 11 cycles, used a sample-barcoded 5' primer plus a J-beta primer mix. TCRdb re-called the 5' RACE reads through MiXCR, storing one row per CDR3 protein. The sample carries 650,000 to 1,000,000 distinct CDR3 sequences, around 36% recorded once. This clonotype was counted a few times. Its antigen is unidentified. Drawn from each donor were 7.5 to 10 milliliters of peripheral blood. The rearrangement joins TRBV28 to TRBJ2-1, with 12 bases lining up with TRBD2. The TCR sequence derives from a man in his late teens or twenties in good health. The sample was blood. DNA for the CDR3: TGTGCCAGCAGATTGACTAGCGGGGGTCTTCTTGAGCAGTTCTTC. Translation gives CASRLTSGGLLEQFF.